What follows are 12 T cell receptor beta chains derived from one specimen sequenced in a study of cytotoxic CD8 clonotypes in ibrutinib-treated CLL. Generated by immunoSEQ multiplex PCR, the TCRdb table keeps only in-frame clones and is missing some. The sample includes around 330,000 clones, roughly 70% of them seen just once. This specimen was PBMCs, taken after 36 months of ibrutinib treatment. The receptors were gathered from a human donor with chronic lymphocytic leukemia.

The chain recombines TRBV5-1 with TRBJ2-6; D not certain. The CDR3 sequence is 14 residues long. Trimming shortened V by 4 bases and J by 4 bases, and 9 bases separated the two germline ends. Germline CDR1 is SGHRS and CDR2 is YFSETQ. This chain's CDR3 is CASSPKSGANVLTF. The CDR3 nucleotides read TGCGCCAGCAGCCCCAAAAGCGGGGCCAACGTCCTGACTTTC. The full variable domain, rest sourced from reference TRBV5-1 and TRBJ2-6, is KAGVTQTPRYLIKTRGQQVTLSCSPISGHRSVSWYQQTPGQGLQFLFEYFSETQRNKGNFPGRFSGRQFSNSRSEMNVSTLELGDSALYLCASSPKSGANVLTFGAGSRLTVL.

This clone turned up a few times. CDR3 in DNA: TGCGCCAGCAGCCATGGGAGGGGGCGCTACTACGAGCAGTACTTC. Its translation is CASSHGRGRYYEQYF. The rearrangement links TRBV5-1 to TRBJ2-7; D might be TRBD1 or TRBD2, each matching 7 bases. Trimming removed 4 bases from V and 3 bases from J, with 17 bases in between. This CDR3 is built from 15 residues. Germline values: CDR1 SGHRS, CDR2 YFSETQ.

A remark on this clone: A junction boundary mismatches the germline segment, possibly from a read error. CDR3 nucleotide sequence: TGTGCCAGCAGCTCCGGCCGGGGGGTGGACTTC. Its protein product is CASSSGRGVDF. The chain links TRBV9 to TRBJ2-7, with 7 bases matching TRBD2. The CDR3 has 11 amino acids. The germline CDR1 and CDR2 sequences are SGDLS and YYNGEE.

V usage is TRBV10-3 and J usage is TRBJ2-3; no clear D gene. Germline V gene lookup returns CDR1 ENHRY and CDR2 SYGVKD. Between the trimmed V and J ends, which lost 8 bases and 2 bases, there was a span of 5 bases. The CDR3 covers 11 residues. The CDR3 bases are TGTGCCATCGGTAACACAGATACGCAGTATTTT. Amino acid sequence: CAIGNTDTQYF.

This sequence joins TRBV25-1 and TRBJ2-3; D remains unclear. The CDR3 runs 14 residues. Germline lookup yields CDR1 MGHDK and CDR2 SYGVNS. The V end was cut by 2 bases, the J end by 4 bases, with 10 bases between. CDR3 DNA: TGTGCCAGCAGTGAAATTCGGGTGGCAGATACGCAGTATTTT. Residues: CASSEIRVADTQYF.

This chain links TRBV15 with TRBJ1-6; D is unclear. Trimming took 0 bases from V and 7 from J, leaving 13 bases between them. The CDR3 spans 16 residues. From germline, CDR1 is LNHNV and CDR2 YYDKDF (reference sequence). CDR3 nucleotide sequence: TGTGCCACCAGCAGAGAACCCGCTTTGGCCAATTCACCCCTCCACTTT. Its protein product is CATSREPALANSPLHF.

This clone was observed a handful of times. The CDR3 coding sequence is TGTGCCAGCAGTTTAAACAGGAACTATGGCTACACCTTC. It codes for CASSLNRNYGYTF. The V and J genes are TRBV28 and TRBJ1-2; tentatively, D is TRBD1 (5 bases). Germline CDR1 and CDR2: MDHEN and SYDVKM. V was pared by 2 bases and J by 2 bases, with 6 bases between. The CDR3 is made up of 13 amino acids.

The V call is TRBV29-1, the J call TRBJ1-4; weak D call: TRBD1 (5 bases). This CDR3 has 14 residues. V lost 7 bases and J lost 8, with 20 bases in between. Germline values: CDR1 SQVTM, CDR2 ANQGSEA. The CDR3: CSALTASWGEKLFF. The CDR3 coding sequence is TGCAGCGCCCTCACGGCCTCCTGGGGCGAAAAACTGTTTTTT.

The rearrangement uses TRBV29-1 and TRBJ2-3, with TRBD2 identical over 9 bases. Germline V lookup: CDR1 SQVTM, CDR2 ANQGSEA. The CDR3 spans 16 residues. Germline trimming cut 4 bases from V and 3 bases from J; bases unmatched to any gene: 11. CDR3 sequence (DNA): TGCAGCGTTGGACCTCGACTAGCGGAAATGACAGATACGCAGTATTTT. Protein sequence: CSVGPRLAEMTDTQYF.

The chain uses TRBV18 and TRBJ2-5; 7 nucleotides agree with TRBD2. The V and J ends lost 1 base and 1 base, in that order; junction bases with no gene match: 3. Germline V gives CDR1 KGHSH, CDR2 LQKENI. CDR3 length equals 15 residues. CDR3 nucleotide sequence: TGTGCCAGCTCACCACGGGGAGGGTTCCAAGAGACCCAGTACTTC. Its protein is CASSPRGGFQETQYF.

The J gene is TRBJ2-2, the V gene TRBV28; D may be TRBD1 (7 bases). Trimming pared 4 bases from V and 8 bases from J, leaving 20 bases between. Looked up from germline, CDR1 is MDHEN and CDR2 is SYDVKM. The CDR3 is made up of 16 amino acids. The CDR3 protein is CASSSPPEGAGGELFF. The CDR3 DNA follows: TGTGCCAGCAGTTCCCCGCCGGAGGGGGCCGGGGGGGAGCTGTTTTTT.

This clone was recorded a few times. This chain connects TRBV21-1 to TRBJ2-7; TRBD2 is the table's D call, not checked against the DNA. TRBV21-1 is designated a pseudogene. The CDR3 spans 16 residues. The CDR3 region has the DNA TGTGCCAGCAGCACCAAACTAGCGGACCTCTCCTACGAGCAGTGCTTC. Its protein is CASSTKLADLSYEQCF.